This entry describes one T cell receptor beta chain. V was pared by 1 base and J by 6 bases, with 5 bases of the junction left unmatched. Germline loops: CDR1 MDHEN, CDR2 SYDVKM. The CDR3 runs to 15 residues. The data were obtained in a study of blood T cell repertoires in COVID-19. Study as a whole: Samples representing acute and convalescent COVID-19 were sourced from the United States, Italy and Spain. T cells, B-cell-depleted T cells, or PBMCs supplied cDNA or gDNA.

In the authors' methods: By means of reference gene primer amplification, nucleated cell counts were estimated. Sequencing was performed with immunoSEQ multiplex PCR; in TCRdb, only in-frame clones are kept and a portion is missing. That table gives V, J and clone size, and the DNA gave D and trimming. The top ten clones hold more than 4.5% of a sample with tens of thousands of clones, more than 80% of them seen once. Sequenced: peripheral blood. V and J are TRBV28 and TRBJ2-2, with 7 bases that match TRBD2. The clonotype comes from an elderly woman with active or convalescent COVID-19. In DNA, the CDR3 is TGTGCCAGCAGTTTATCGAGGGCGGGGGCCGGGGAGCTGTTTTTT. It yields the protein CASSLSRAGAGELFF.